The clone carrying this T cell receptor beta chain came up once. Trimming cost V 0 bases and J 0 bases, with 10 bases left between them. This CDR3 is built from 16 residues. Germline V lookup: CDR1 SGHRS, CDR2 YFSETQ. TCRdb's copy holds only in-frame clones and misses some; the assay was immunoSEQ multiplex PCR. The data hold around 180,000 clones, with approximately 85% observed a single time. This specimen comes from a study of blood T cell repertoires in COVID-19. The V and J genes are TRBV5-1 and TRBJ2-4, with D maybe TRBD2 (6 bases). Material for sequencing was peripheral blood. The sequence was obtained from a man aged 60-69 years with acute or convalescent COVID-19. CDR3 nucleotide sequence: TGCGCCAGCAGCTTGGCCCCGGGACTAGCCAAAAACATTCAGTACTTC. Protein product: CASSLAPGLAKNIQYF.